The TCR beta chain described here comes from a study of T-cell memory formation after mild COVID-19. CDR3 length equals 15 residues. Germline V gives CDR1 MNHEY, CDR2 SVGAGI. Trimming pared 6 bases from V and 2 bases from J, leaving 11 bases between. TCRdb called the 5' RACE reads again in MiXCR, with one record for every CDR3 protein. The data contain hundreds of thousands of distinct CDR3 sequences, more than 20% of them singletons. The sample holds a few counts of this clonotype. The sequencing input was PBMCs or a T cell subset sorted from them (not recorded which). This chain links TRBV6-5 with TRBJ1-6, with TRBD1 as a possible D gene (6 bases). This receptor was obtained from a man aged 18 to 29 who had mild COVID-19 (a few samples of this study predate the infection). Cell type and time point are not known. The DNA for the CDR3 is TGTGCCAGCAGCCCAGGACAGCCCTATAATTCACCCCTCCACTTT. Translated, it gives CASSPGQPYNSPLHF.